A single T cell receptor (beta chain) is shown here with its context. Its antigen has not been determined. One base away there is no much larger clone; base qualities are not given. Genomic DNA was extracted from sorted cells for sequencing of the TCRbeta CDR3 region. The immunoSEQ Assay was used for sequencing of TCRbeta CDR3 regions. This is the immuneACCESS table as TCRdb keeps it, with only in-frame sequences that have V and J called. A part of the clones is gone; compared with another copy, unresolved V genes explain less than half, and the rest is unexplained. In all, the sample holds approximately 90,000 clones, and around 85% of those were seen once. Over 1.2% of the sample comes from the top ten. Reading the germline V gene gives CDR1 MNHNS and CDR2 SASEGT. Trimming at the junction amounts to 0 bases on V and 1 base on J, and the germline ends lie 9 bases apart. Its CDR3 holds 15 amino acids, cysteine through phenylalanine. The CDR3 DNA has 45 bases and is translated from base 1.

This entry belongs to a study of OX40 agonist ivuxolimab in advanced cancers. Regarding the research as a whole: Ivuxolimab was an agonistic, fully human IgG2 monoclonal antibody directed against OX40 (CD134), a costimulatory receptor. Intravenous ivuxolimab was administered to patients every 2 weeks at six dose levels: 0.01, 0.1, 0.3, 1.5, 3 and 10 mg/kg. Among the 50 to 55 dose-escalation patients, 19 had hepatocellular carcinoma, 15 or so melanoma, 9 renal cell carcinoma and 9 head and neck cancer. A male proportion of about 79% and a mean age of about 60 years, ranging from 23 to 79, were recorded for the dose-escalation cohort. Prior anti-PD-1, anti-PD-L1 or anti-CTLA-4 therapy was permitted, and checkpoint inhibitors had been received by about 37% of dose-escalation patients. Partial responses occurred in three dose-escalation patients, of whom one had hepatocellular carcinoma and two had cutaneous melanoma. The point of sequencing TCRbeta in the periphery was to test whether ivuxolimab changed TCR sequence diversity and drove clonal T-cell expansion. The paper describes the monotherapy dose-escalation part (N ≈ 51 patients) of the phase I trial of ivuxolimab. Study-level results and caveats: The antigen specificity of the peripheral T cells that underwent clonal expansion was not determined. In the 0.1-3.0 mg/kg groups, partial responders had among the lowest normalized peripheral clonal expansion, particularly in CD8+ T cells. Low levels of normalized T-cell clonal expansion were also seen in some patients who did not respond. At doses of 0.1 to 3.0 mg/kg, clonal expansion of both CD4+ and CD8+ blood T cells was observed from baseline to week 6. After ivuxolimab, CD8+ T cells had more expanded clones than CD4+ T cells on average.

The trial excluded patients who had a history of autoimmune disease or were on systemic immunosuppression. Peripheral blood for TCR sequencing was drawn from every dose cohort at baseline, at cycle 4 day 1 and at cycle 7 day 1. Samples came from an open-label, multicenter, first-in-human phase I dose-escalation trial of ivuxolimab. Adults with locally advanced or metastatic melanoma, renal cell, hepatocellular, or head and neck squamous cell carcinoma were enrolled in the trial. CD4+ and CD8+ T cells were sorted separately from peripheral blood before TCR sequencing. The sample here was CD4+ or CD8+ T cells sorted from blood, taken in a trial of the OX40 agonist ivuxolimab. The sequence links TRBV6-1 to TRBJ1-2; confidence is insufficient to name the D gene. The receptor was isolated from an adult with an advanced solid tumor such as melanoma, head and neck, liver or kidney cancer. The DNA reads TGTGCCAGCAGTGAAGCGGTCTGGGATAACTATGGCTACACCTTC. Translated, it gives CASSEAVWDNYGYTF.